The clone carrying this T cell receptor beta chain was counted at least ten times. Its cognate antigen is unknown. Orbital computed tomography and thyroid ultrasound, along with TRAb, serum thyroxine and clinical symptoms, underpinned diagnosis. J was trimmed by 5 bases and V by 7 bases; bases with no gene match: 8. Per the germline V gene, CDR1 is LGHDT and CDR2 is YNNKEL (reference sequence). The CDR3 covers 14 residues. The entry originates in a study of Graves' ophthalmopathy and Graves' hyperthyroidism. Overall study results and limits: Most expanded thyroid clonotypes above 0.001 frequency also appeared in blood. Forecasting of ophthalmopathy progression by the model achieved almost 71% sensitivity and about 77% specificity.

Amplification targeted the TCR beta CDR3 regions, with RNA transcripts as the source material. RT-PCR with HTBI primers came first, then second-round multiplex PCR. TCRdb re-analysed the multiplex PCR reads in MiXCR, keeping a single row per CDR3 protein. The sample has about 660,000 distinct CDR3 sequences, over 40% seen once. The sequencing input was peripheral blood. This chain uses TRBV3-1 with TRBJ2-5, with 9 bases aligning to TRBD1. The TCR comes from an adult man with Graves' ophthalmopathy. CDR3 loop: CASTGTGRSETQYF. CDR3 in DNA: TGTGCCAGCACCGGGACAGGGAGGAGTGAGACCCAGTACTTC.